The 10 T cell receptor beta chains presented below share a single source sample, sequenced in a study of blood T cell repertoires in COVID-19. This table comes from immunoSEQ multiplex PCR, and its TCRdb copy is limited to in-frame clones, with some not included. Of 200,000 to 300,000 clones in the sample, approximately 80% were seen once. The sequenced material came from peripheral blood. Receptor source: a man in his forties who had recovered from COVID-19.

The sample holds one count of this clone. The chain carries TRBV6-2 or TRBV6-3 and TRBJ2-1, with a possible D match to TRBD2 (6 bases). Germline CDR1 is MNHEY and CDR2 is SVGEGT. The V gene lost 2 bases and the J gene lost 9 bases, with 11 bases spanning the gap. There are 13 residues in the CDR3. The CDR3 spells CASSYAGTAEQFF. The CDR3 nucleotides read TGTGCCAGCAGTTACGCGGGAACGGCTGAGCAGTTCTTC.

CDR3 sequence (DNA): TGCGCCAGCAGCTTAACAGGTACCTTCTCCTACGAGCAGTACTTC. This codes for CASSLTGTFSYEQYF. V usage is TRBV5-1 and J usage is TRBJ2-7; possibly TRBD1 for D (5 bases). Trimming removed 2 bases at V and 0 bases at J, with 12 bases between. Looked up from germline, CDR1 is SGHRS and CDR2 is YFSETQ. The CDR3 is 15 residues long.

This chain joins TRBV19 and TRBJ1-2, with 8 positions matching TRBD1. CDR1 is LNHDA and CDR2 is SQIVND in the germline V gene (reference sequence). The CDR3 runs to 15 residues. J lost 2 bases, V lost 6 bases, and 8 bases had no gene match. CDR3 nucleotides: TGTGCCAGTAGCCCCGGACAGGGAAAGAACTATGGCTACACCTTC. It yields the protein CASSPGQGKNYGYTF.

The genes are TRBV4-3 and TRBJ1-2; TRBD1 matches at 8 bases. The CDR3 loop spans 16 amino acids. Looked up from germline, CDR1 is LGHNA and CDR2 is YSLEER. Unmatched junction bases numbered 12, after V lost 1 base and J lost 8 bases. Here the CDR3 DNA reads TGCGCCAGCAGCCAAGTGGCAGGGGGCCCCCCTCCGGGCTACACCTTC. Translation: CASSQVAGGPPPGYTF.

This sequence joins TRBV19 and TRBJ1-2; D gene uncertain. Germline V gene data show CDR1 as LNHDA and CDR2 as SQIVND (reference sequence). The CDR3 covers 12 residues. V lost 1 base to trimming and J lost 10 bases, with 10 bases between them. Here the CDR3 reads CASSIAGAVYTF. The CDR3, as DNA: TGTGCCAGTAGTATAGCCGGCGCGGTCTACACCTTC. The variable domain in full, completed from reference TRBV19 and TRBJ1-2, reads DGGITQSPKYLFRKEGQNVTLSCEQNLNHDAMYWYRQDPGQGLRLIYYSQIVNDFQKGDIAEGYSVSREKKESFPLTVTSAQKNPTAFYLCASSIAGAVYTFGSGTRLTVV.

V usage is TRBV27 and J usage is TRBJ1-2; the D gene is possibly TRBD1 (5 bases). The V gene's germline CDR1 is MNHEY and CDR2 SMNVEV (reference sequence). The germline V and J ends were trimmed by 11 bases and 4 bases, with 14 bases remaining between them. The CDR3 is made up of 12 amino acids. The CDR3, as DNA: TGTGCCGCTGGGACTTTGGCCTATGGCTACACCTTC. Translating it yields CAAGTLAYGYTF.

This clone was detected a few times. The genes are TRBV27 and TRBJ1-1; no reliable D call. This CDR3 has 13 residues. Trimming stripped 7 bases from V and 2 bases from J, with 11 bases between. CDR1 is MNHEY, CDR2 SMNVEV, per germline (reference sequence). CDR3 amino acids: CASNPGGNTEAFF. The CDR3 DNA reads as TGTGCCAGCAATCCAGGAGGAAACACTGAAGCTTTCTTT.

The chain links TRBV19 to TRBJ1-5, with 9 bases matching TRBD1. Germline V CDR1 and CDR2: LNHDA, SQIVND (reference sequence). There are 15 residues in the CDR3. With 5 bases clipped from V and 7 bases from J, the junction kept 9 bases outside the gene matches. CDR3 nucleotides: TGTGCCAGTAGTGTGGGACAGGGACGTTTGCAGCCCCAGCATTTT. The encoded protein is CASSVGQGRLQPQHF. The full variable domain, with the rest looked up from reference TRBV19 and TRBJ1-5, is DGGITQSPKYLFRKEGQNVTLSCEQNLNHDAMYWYRQDPGQGLRLIYYSQIVNDFQKGDIAEGYSVSREKKESFPLTVTSAQKNPTAFYLCASSVGQGRLQPQHFGDGTRLSIL.

This chain joins TRBV5-1 and TRBJ2-7, with D tentatively TRBD1 (6 bases). The CDR3 extends over 15 amino acids. Germline V gene lookup returns CDR1 SGHRS and CDR2 YFSETQ. V lost 3 bases, J lost 2 bases, and 15 bases lay in between. The CDR3 nucleotides read TGCGCCAGCAGCTCCGGACAGCATACCCCCTACGAGCAGTACTTC. Encoded protein: CASSSGQHTPYEQYF.

The chain joins TRBV27 to TRBJ1-4; TRBD1 matches 9 bases. Germline CDR1 and CDR2: MNHEY and SMNVEV (reference sequence). The V and J ends lost 5 bases and 5 bases, in that order; junction bases with no gene match: 9. This CDR3 has 16 amino acids. The CDR3 DNA reads as TGTGCCAGCAGTGCGCTCCGTGGACAGGGGAATGAAAAACTGTTTTTT. It specifies CASSALRGQGNEKLFF.